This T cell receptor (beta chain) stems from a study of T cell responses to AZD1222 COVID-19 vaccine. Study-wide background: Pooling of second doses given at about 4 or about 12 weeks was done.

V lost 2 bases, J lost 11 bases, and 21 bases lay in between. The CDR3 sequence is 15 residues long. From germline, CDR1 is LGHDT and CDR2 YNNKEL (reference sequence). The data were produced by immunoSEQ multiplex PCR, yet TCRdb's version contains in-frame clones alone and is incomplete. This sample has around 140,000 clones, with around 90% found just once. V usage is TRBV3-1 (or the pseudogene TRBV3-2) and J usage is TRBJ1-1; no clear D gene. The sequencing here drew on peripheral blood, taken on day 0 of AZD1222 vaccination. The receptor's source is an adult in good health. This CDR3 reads CASSQSNLIDRRAFF. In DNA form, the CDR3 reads TGTGCCAGCAGCCAATCTAACCTTATCGACCGCCGGGCTTTCTTT.